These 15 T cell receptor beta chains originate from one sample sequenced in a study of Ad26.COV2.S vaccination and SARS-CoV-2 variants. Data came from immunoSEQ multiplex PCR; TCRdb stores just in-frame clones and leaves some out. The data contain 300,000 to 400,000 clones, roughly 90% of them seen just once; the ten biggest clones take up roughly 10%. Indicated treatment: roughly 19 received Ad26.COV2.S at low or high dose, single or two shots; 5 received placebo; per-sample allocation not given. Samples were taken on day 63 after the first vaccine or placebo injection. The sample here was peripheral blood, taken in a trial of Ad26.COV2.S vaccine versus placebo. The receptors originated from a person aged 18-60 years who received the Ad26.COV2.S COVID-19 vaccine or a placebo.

CDR3 protein: CATSGLPATDSGANVLTF. The CDR3 DNA follows: TGTGCCACCAGTGGTCTTCCCGCTACAGACTCTGGGGCCAACGTCCTGACTTTC. The rearrangement joins TRBV24-1 to TRBJ2-6; D not certain. The CDR3 contains 18 residues. CDR1 KGHDR and CDR2 SFDVKD come from the germline V gene. V lost 5 bases, J lost 0 bases, and 16 bases lay in between.

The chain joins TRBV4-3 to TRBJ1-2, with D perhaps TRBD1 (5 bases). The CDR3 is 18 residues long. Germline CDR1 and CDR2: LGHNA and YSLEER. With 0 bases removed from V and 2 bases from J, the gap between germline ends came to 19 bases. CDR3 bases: TGCGCCAGCAGCCAAGAAATAGGAAGGCCCGGGGGGAACTATGGCTACACCTTC. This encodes CASSQEIGRPGGNYGYTF.

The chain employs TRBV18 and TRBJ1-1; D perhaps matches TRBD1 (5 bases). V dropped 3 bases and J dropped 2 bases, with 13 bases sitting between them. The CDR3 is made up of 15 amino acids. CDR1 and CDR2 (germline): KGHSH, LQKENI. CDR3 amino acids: CASSPSRVGNTEAFF. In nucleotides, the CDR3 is TGTGCCAGCTCACCCAGCAGGGTAGGCAACACTGAAGCTTTCTTT.

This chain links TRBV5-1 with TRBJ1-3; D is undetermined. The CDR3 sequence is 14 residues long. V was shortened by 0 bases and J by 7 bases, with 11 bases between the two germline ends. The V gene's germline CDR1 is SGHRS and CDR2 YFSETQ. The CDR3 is CASSLELGMNTIYF. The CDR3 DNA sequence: TGCGCCAGCAGCTTGGAGCTGGGGATGAACACCATATATTTT.

CDR3 in amino acids: CASSQEENTEAFF. As DNA, the CDR3 is TGTGCCAGCAGCCAAGAAGAGAACACTGAAGCTTTCTTT. The V and J genes are TRBV3-1 (or the pseudogene TRBV3-2) and TRBJ1-1; D unclear. CDR1 LGHDT and CDR2 YNNKEL come from the germline V gene (reference sequence). The CDR3 totals 13 residues. The V end was cut by 0 bases, the J end by 1 base, with 3 bases between.

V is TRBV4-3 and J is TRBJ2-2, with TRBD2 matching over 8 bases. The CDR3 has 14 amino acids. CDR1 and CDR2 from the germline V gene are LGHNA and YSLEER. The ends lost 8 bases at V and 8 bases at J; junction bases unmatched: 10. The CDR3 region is CASQRLAQNGELFF. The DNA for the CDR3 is TGCGCCAGCCAGCGACTAGCGCAAAATGGGGAGCTGTTTTTT.

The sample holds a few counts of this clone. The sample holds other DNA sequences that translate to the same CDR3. In nucleotides, the CDR3 is TGTGCCACCAGTGATCCCTCGGGACAGGGTGGTAATGAGCAGTTCTTC. Protein: CATSDPSGQGGNEQFF. This sequence joins TRBV24-1 and TRBJ2-1; 9 positions agree with TRBD1. CDR1 KGHDR and CDR2 SFDVKD come from the germline V gene. The CDR3 runs to 16 residues. Trimming took 3 bases from V and 7 from J; bases not matched to a gene: 9.

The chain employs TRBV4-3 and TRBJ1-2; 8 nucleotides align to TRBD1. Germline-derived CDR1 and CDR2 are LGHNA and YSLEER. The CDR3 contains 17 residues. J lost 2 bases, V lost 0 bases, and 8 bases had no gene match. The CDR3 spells CASSQETGVSFNYGYTF. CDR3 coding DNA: TGCGCCAGCAGCCAAGAGACAGGGGTAAGCTTCAACTATGGCTACACCTTC.

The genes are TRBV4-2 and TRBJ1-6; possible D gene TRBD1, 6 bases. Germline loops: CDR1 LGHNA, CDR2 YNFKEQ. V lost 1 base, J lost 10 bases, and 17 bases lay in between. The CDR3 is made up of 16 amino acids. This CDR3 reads CASSQGGRQDESPLHF. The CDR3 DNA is TGTGCCAGCAGCCAAGGTGGGAGACAGGATGAATCACCCCTCCACTTT.

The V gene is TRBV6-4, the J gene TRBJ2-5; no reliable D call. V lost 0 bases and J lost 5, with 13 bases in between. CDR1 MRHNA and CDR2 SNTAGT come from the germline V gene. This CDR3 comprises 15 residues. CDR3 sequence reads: CASSDSWPRWETQYF. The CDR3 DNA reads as TGTGCCAGCAGTGACTCCTGGCCGAGATGGGAGACCCAGTACTTC.

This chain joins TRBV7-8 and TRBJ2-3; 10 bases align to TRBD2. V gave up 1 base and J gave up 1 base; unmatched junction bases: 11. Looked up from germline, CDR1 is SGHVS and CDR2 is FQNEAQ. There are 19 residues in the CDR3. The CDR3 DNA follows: TGTGCCAGCAGCTTAGGACGCGCCGGCGGACTAGCGGGCACAGATACGCAGTATTTT. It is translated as CASSLGRAGGLAGTDTQYF. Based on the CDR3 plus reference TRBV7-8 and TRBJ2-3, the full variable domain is GAGVSQSPRYKVAKRGQDVALRCDPISGHVSLFWYQQALGQGPEFLTYFQNEAQLDKSGLPSDRFFAERPEGSVSTLKIQRTQQEDSAVYLCASSLGRAGGLAGTDTQYFGPGTRLTVL.

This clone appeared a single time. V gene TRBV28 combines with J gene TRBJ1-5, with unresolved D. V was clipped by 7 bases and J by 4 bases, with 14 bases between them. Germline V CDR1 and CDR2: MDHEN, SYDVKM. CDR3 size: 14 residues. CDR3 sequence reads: CASIYKPSNQPQHF. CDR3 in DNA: TGTGCCAGCATTTACAAGCCGTCTAATCAGCCCCAGCATTTT.

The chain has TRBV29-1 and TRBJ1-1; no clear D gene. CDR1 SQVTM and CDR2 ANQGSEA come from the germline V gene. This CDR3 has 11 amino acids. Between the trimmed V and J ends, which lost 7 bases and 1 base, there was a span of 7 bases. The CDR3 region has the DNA TGCAGCGCGTACAGGAACACTGAAGCTTTCTTT. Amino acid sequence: CSAYRNTEAFF.

The CDR3 is CASSLGPSGWPGELFF. CDR3 bases: TGTGCCAGCAGCTTAGGCCCCTCCGGGTGGCCCGGGGAGCTGTTTTTT. The V gene is TRBV11-2, the J gene TRBJ2-2; no clear D gene. CDR1 is SGHAT and CDR2 is FQNNGV in the germline V gene. The CDR3 loop spans 16 amino acids. Trimming left V 1 base short and J 6 bases short, with 15 bases between.

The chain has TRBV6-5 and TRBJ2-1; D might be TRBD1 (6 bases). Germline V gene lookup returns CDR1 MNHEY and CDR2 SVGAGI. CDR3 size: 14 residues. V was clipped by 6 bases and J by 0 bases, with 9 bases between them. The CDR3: CASSLGASYNEQFF. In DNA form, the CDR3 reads TGTGCCAGCAGCTTGGGGGCCTCCTACAATGAGCAGTTCTTC.